A selection of T cell receptor beta chains follows, all from one sample in a study of T cells in localized non-small cell lung cancer. Repertoires were generated with immunoSEQ multiplex PCR, while TCRdb's copy carries only in-frame clones and drops some. Of about 37,000 clones in the sample, around 93% were seen once. Sequences were derived from peripheral blood mononuclear cells, sampled before any cancer treatment. These receptor sequences come from a female donor older than 55 with stage II lung adenocarcinoma. Both conserved end residues are part of each CDR3. D genes are given only for firm matches. Only part of the rows carry a size: once, few, many, or a class if the clone is expanded.

v_call	j_call	clone_size	d_call	cdr3_nt	cdr3_aa
TRBV7-6	TRBJ2-6	once	-	TGTGCCAGCAGCCCTGACGGCCCTTGGGTAACCCCTGGGGCCAACGTCCTGACTTTC	CASSPDGPWVTPGANVLTF
TRBV4-1	TRBJ2-7	-	TRBD1	TGCGCCAGCAGCTCCTTAGAGTCGGCGGGACAGGGTGTTTTCTACGAGCAGTACTTC	CASSSLESAGQGVFYEQYF
TRBV19	TRBJ2-1	few	TRBD2	TGTGCCAGTAGTACCAGCGGGAGCTACTCCTACAATGAGCAGTTCTTC	CASSTSGSYSYNEQFF
TRBV15	TRBJ2-1	-	TRBD2	TGTGCCACCAGCAGAGGGATCGCGGGGGATTACAATGAGCAGTTCTTC	CATSRGIAGDYNEQFF
TRBV5-5	TRBJ1-1	few	-	TGTGCCAGCAGTCCCCCTCGGACGGTTGAAGCTTTCTTT	CASSPPRTVEAFF
TRBV6-1	TRBJ1-1	-	-	TGTGCCGGAAGATCACCGGGGAACACTGAAGCTTTCTTT	CAGRSPGNTEAFF
TRBV27	TRBJ1-4	-	-	TGTGCCAGCAGCCCTCAAAGTTTATCCGTTTTCACTGAGAATAATGAAAAACTGTTTTTT	CASSPQSLSVFTENNEKLFF
TRBV29-1	TRBJ2-2	-	-	TGCAGCGTGACCTTCGACCGATCCGGGGAGCTGTTTTTT	CSVTFDRSGELFF
TRBV29-1	TRBJ2-1	-	-	TGCAGTACCGGGACCTTCCTTTACTCCTACAATGAGCAGTTCTTC	CSTGTFLYSYNEQFF
TRBV5-6	TRBJ2-2	once	TRBD2	TGTGCCACCGGACTAGCGGGAGAATACACCGGGGAGCTGTTTTTT	CATGLAGEYTGELFF
TRBV11-2	TRBJ1-1	-	-	TGTGCCAGCAGCTTACCGTCGGGGGCGACTGAAGCTTTCTTT	CASSLPSGATEAFF
TRBV11-2	TRBJ2-2	once	TRBD2	TGTGCCAGCAGCTTAACTAGCGGGGTAACCGGGGAGCTGTTTTTT	CASSLTSGVTGELFF
TRBV29-1	TRBJ2-3	-	-	TGCAGCGTTGAACCAGGGACTTTCCCTCGCACAGATACGCAGTATTTT	CSVEPGTFPRTDTQYF
TRBV11-2	TRBJ2-4	few	-	TGTGCCAGCAGCTTAGGGGAGGCGGGAAACATTCAGTACTTC	CASSLGEAGNIQYF
TRBV7-2	TRBJ1-4	-	TRBD1	TGTGCCAGCAGCTTAGCAGGGGGCGGGGAAAAACTGTTTTTT	CASSLAGGGEKLFF
TRBV28	TRBJ2-7	-	TRBD2	TGTGCCAGCAGTTCGATAGCGGGAGGGGCCGCCTACGAGCAGTACTTC	CASSSIAGGAAYEQYF
TRBV19	TRBJ1-5	-	-	TGTGCCAGTAGTATACAGCTGGGGAATCAGCCCCAGCATTTT	CASSIQLGNQPQHF
TRBV5-4	TRBJ1-3	once	-	TGTGCCTCGAAAAGAGACCTCAACTCTGGAAACACCATATATTTT	CASKRDLNSGNTIYF
TRBV6-5	TRBJ1-5	-	-	TGTGCCAGCAGATCCCGAAAGAACAGCAATCAGCCCCAGCATTTT	CASRSRKNSNQPQHF
TRBV19	TRBJ2-3	-	TRBD1	TGTGCCAGTAGTAGGGACAGGGGCACAGATACGCAGTATTTT	CASSRDRGTDTQYF
TRBV29-1	TRBJ2-5	-	-	TGCAGCGTTGAAACGCCGGCAGGGAAAGAGACCCAGTACTTC	CSVETPAGKETQYF
TRBV5-5	TRBJ1-5	-	TRBD1	TGTGCCAGCAGCCCGGGACAGGGGGACAATCAGCCCCAGCATTTT	CASSPGQGDNQPQHF
TRBV27	TRBJ2-1	-	TRBD2	TGTGCCAGCACACCGGGACTAGCGGCCGCTTACAATGAGCAGTTCTTC	CASTPGLAAAYNEQFF
TRBV30	TRBJ1-4	-	-	TGTGCCTGGAGTGGTATGGAGAAACTGTTTTTT	CAWSGMEKLFF
TRBV5-5	TRBJ1-1	-	-	TGTGCCAGCAGCTCCGGAGGAGTAAACACTGAAGCTTTCTTT	CASSSGGVNTEAFF
TRBV15	TRBJ2-3	-	-	TGTGCCACCAGCAGGAGAGGCACAGATACGCAGTATTTT	CATSRRGTDTQYF